These 17 T cell receptor beta chains originate from one sample sequenced in a study of blood T cell repertoires in COVID-19. Sequenced by immunoSEQ multiplex PCR; TCRdb stores in-frame clones only, minus some. The table includes 100,000 to 150,000 clones, about nine tenths detected once. Sequenced material: peripheral blood. All receptors come from a human donor in a cohort sampled during active COVID-19.

The chain couples TRBV27 to TRBJ1-4; D is ambiguous. The germline V and J ends were trimmed by 3 bases and 5 bases, with 13 bases remaining between them. In germline, CDR1 is MNHEY, CDR2 SMNVEV (reference sequence). The CDR3 spans 15 residues. CDR3 residues: CASSFQSLRNEKLFF. The DNA of the CDR3 is TGTGCCAGCAGTTTCCAATCCCTGCGGAATGAAAAACTGTTTTTT. Supplemented by reference TRBV27 and TRBJ1-4, the full variable domain reads EAQVTQNPRYLITVTGKKLTVTCSQNMNHEYMSWYRQDPGLGLRQIYYSMNVEVTDKGDVPEGYKVSRKEKRNFPLILESPSPNQTSLYFCASSFQSLRNEKLFFGSGTQLSVL.

This CDR3 is CSVVSGGTDTQYF. The CDR3 DNA sequence: TGCAGCGTTGTTAGCGGTGGCACAGATACGCAGTATTTT. The chain employs TRBV29-1 and TRBJ2-3, with a weak D call TRBD2 (6 bases). The V and J ends lost 4 bases and 1 base respectively, with 9 bases between them. The germline CDR1 and CDR2 sequences are SQVTM and ANQGSEA. The CDR3 runs to 13 residues.

Concerning this clone: One end of the junction does not line up with germline, which may come from a read error. V gene TRBV2 combines with J gene TRBJ2-7, with D possibly matching TRBD1 (6 bases). Germline CDR1 SNHLY, CDR2 FYNNEI. The length of the CDR3 is 11 residues. Written as DNA, the CDR3 is TGTGCCAGCAGTTACAGGGATACTAGAGACTTC. It translates to CASSYRDTRDF.

This clone has a handful of counts. The genes are TRBV24-1 and TRBJ1-2, with no clear D. The CDR3 runs 15 residues. The germline V gene encodes CDR1 KGHDR and CDR2 SFDVKD. Trimming took 5 bases from V and 4 from J, leaving 16 bases between them. In DNA form, the CDR3 reads TGTGCCACCAGTGGACCCCTCCACAGCGGCTATGGCTACACCTTC. Its protein is CATSGPLHSGYGYTF.

The rearrangement links TRBV28 to TRBJ1-2, with D hard to call. V was shortened by 6 bases and J by 5 bases, with 10 bases between the two germline ends. Per germline, CDR1 MDHEN and CDR2 SYDVKM. The CDR3 length is 12 residues. CDR3 loop: CASRTSQYGYTF. The CDR3 DNA sequence: TGTGCCAGCAGGACTTCGCAGTATGGCTACACCTTC.

The chain couples TRBV25-1 to TRBJ1-1; 10 nucleotides agree with TRBD1. V trimming: 4 bases; J trimming: 6 bases; junction bases outside the gene matches: 11. The germline V gene encodes CDR1 MGHDK and CDR2 SYGVNS. The CDR3 is 16 amino acids. The CDR3 spells CASSVTGGAYEAEAFF. CDR3 DNA sequence: TGTGCCAGCAGTGTGACAGGGGGCGCCTATGAGGCTGAAGCTTTCTTT.

The CDR3 DNA is TGCGCCACCCCAATAAGGGACAGGAACTACTACGAGCAGTACTTC. Translation gives CATPIRDRNYYEQYF. The chain recombines TRBV5-1 with TRBJ2-7; TRBD1 aligns across 8 bases. This CDR3 spans 15 amino acids. The V and J ends lost 9 bases and 3 bases, in that order; junction bases with no gene match: 14. CDR1 is SGHRS and CDR2 is YFSETQ in the germline V gene.

V usage is TRBV5-4 and J usage is TRBJ2-1; the D gene is possibly TRBD2 (6 bases). CDR1 SGHNT and CDR2 YYREEE come from the germline V gene (reference sequence). The CDR3 spans 16 residues. Trimming pared 0 bases from V and 2 bases from J, leaving 12 bases between. DNA for the CDR3: TGTGCCAGCAGCTTGGATAGCGGACCCACCTACAATGAGCAGTTCTTC. As protein: CASSLDSGPTYNEQFF.

The chain combines TRBV3-1 (or the pseudogene TRBV3-2) with TRBJ2-6; perhaps TRBD2 as D (5 bases). This CDR3 spans 15 amino acids. Deletions cut 4 bases from V and 0 bases from J, with 7 bases between. Germline V gives CDR1 LGHDT, CDR2 YNNKEL (reference sequence). CDR3 DNA sequence: TGTGCCAGCAGCCTTGGGAGCTCTGGGGCCAACGTCCTGACTTTC. Its translation: CASSLGSSGANVLTF.

The CDR3 DNA reads TGTGCCAGCAGCCAGTATGGGCCCGGCACTGAAGCTTTCTTT. Its protein is CASSQYGPGTEAFF. The chain carries TRBV14 and TRBJ1-1; D not resolved. Germline CDR1 is SGHDN and CDR2 is FVKESK. CDR3 length equals 14 residues. V was clipped by 3 bases and J by 4 bases, with 12 bases between them.

The J gene is TRBJ1-6, the V gene TRBV6-5; TRBD1 might be the D (6 bases). From germline, CDR1 is MNHEY and CDR2 SVGAGI. V was trimmed by 6 bases and J by 10 bases, leaving 13 bases between them. The CDR3 covers 13 residues. Written as DNA, the CDR3 is TGTGCCAGCAGACAGGGATTATCCTCACCCCTCCACTTT. It specifies CASRQGLSSPLHF.

The rearrangement links TRBV7-3 to TRBJ1-2, with 7 bases aligning to TRBD1. The germline gives CDR1 SGHTA, CDR2 FQGTGA. Trimming took 4 bases from V and 3 from J; bases not matched to a gene: 5. This CDR3 has 14 amino acids. The CDR3 coding sequence is TGTGCCAGCAGCTCCACCGGGACAGACTATGGCTACACCTTC. It translates to CASSSTGTDYGYTF. Supplemented by reference TRBV7-3 and TRBJ1-2, the full variable domain reads GAGVSQTPSNKVTEKGKYVELRCDPISGHTALYWYRQSLGQGPEFLIYFQGTGAADDSGLPNDRFFAVRPEGSVSTLKIQRTERGDSAVYLCASSSTGTDYGYTFGSGTRLTVV.

J is TRBJ1-1 and V is TRBV7-2; maybe TRBD1 (6 bases). Trimming shortened V by 4 bases and J by 0 bases, and 12 bases separated the two germline ends. Germline-derived CDR1 and CDR2 are SGHTA and FQGNSA. The CDR3 spans 15 residues. The CDR3 DNA follows: TGTGCCAGCAGCTCTCAAGGACAGTTGAACACTGAAGCTTTCTTT. Residues: CASSSQGQLNTEAFF. The entire variable domain, with the rest obtained from reference TRBV7-2 and TRBJ1-1, is as follows: GAGVSQSPSNKVTEKGKDVELRCDPISGHTALYWYRQSLGQGLEFLIYFQGNSAPDKSGLPSDRFSAERTGGSVSTLTIQRTQQEDSAVYLCASSSQGQLNTEAFFGQGTRLTVV.

On this clone: An end of the junction differs from the germline gene, which may be a read error. The rearrangement uses TRBV6-1 and TRBJ1-5; 8 bases are a match to TRBD1. The CDR3 spans 14 residues. The V gene's germline CDR1 is MNHNS and CDR2 SASEGT. CDR3: CASSERGTGPVLRF. Written as DNA, the CDR3 is TGTGCCAGCAGTGAAAGGGGGACAGGCCCGGTGTTGCGTTTT.

This clone was seen repeatedly, ten times or more. The chain combines TRBV5-4 with TRBJ1-4; D unresolved. The V gene lost 0 bases and the J gene lost 8 bases, with 11 bases spanning the gap. The CDR3 runs to 14 residues. Germline V gene sequence: CDR1 SGHNT, CDR2 YYREEE (reference sequence). The CDR3 DNA follows: TGTGCCAGCAGCTTGGTGGGCCCCGGAGAAAAACTGTTTTTT. This sequence encodes CASSLVGPGEKLFF.

The V gene is TRBV5-1, the J gene TRBJ2-7, with D perhaps TRBD2 (5 bases). This CDR3 spans 13 amino acids. The V end lost 3 bases, the J end lost 3 bases, and 10 bases lay between the germline ends. Per the germline V gene, CDR1 is SGHRS and CDR2 is YFSETQ. The CDR3 DNA reads TGCGCCAGCAGCTCCGGGGATGACTACGAGCAGTACTTC. This codes for CASSSGDDYEQYF.

This chain uses TRBV3-1 (or the pseudogene TRBV3-2) with TRBJ2-7; 7 nucleotides agree with TRBD1. Germline V gene data show CDR1 as LGHDT and CDR2 as YNNKEL (reference sequence). V dropped 0 bases and J dropped 6; count of bases not matched to a gene: 8. There are 15 residues in the CDR3. The CDR3 region is CASSQDQGVFSEQYF. In DNA form, the CDR3 reads TGTGCCAGCAGCCAAGACCAGGGGGTTTTCAGCGAGCAGTACTTC.